This TCR beta chain emerged from a study of naive and memory T cell subsets. Points from the study as a whole: Naive and memory repertoire findings lacked a ground truth for validation. In CD4 and CD8 cells, diversity dropped from naive through EMRA. Between naive and memory subsets, TCR abundance power law exponents differed.

Two oligonucleotides, mixed equimolar, formed the beta constant-region primer covering TRBC1 and TRBC2. Ligated cDNA was amplified by four rounds of PCR with nested alpha and beta constant-region primers and SP2. TCRdb redid the calling of the UMI-ligation and nested PCR reads with MiXCR, one entry per CDR3 protein. In the table there are 95,000 to 150,000 distinct CDR3 sequences, approximately 37% of which are singletons. Germline assignment: CDR1 SNHLY and CDR2 FYNNEI. This CDR3 has 15 amino acids. Trimming stripped 2 bases from V and 5 bases from J, with 12 bases between. About this clonotype: What it binds is not known.

The sequenced material came from central memory CD4+ T cells from blood. The clonotype originates from a human donor in good health. The gene calls are TRBV2 and TRBJ2-2; either TRBD1 or TRBD2 may supply D (6 bases each). The CDR3 spells CASSERGLSTGELFF. CDR3 DNA: TGTGCCAGCAGTGAACGGGGGCTTTCGACCGGGGAGCTGTTTTTT. The full variable domain, in which reference TRBV2 and TRBJ2-2 provide the parts outside the CDR3, is EPEVTQTPSHQVTQMGQEVILRCVPISNHLYFYWYRQILGQKVEFLVSFYNNEISEKSEIFDDQFSVERPDGSNFTLKIRSTKLEDSAMYFCASSERGLSTGELFFGEGSRLTVL.